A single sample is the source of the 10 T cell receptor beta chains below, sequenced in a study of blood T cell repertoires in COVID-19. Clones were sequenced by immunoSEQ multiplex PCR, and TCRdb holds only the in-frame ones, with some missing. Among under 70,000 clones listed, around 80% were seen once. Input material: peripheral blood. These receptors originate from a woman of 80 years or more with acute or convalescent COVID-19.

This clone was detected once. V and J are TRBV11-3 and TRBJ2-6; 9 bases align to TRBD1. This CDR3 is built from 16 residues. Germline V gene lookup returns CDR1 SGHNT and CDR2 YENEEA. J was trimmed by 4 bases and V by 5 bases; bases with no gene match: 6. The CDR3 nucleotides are TGTGCCAGCAGCCAAGACAGGGGGGACGGGGCCAACGTCCTGACTTTC. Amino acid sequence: CASSQDRGDGANVLTF.

Here the CDR3 DNA reads TGTGCCAGCAGCCCAGGGGACTATGGCTACACCTTC. As protein: CASSPGDYGYTF. The chain is built from TRBV28 and TRBJ1-2; tentative D call: TRBD1 (6 bases). Trimming cost V 6 bases and J 3 bases, with 8 bases left between them. The CDR3 runs 12 residues. Per germline, CDR1 MDHEN and CDR2 SYDVKM.

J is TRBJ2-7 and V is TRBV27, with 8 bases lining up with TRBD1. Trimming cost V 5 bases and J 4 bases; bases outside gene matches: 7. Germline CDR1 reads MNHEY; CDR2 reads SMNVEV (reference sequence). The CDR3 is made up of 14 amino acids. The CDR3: CASSPGQGRYEQYF. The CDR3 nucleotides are TGTGCCAGCAGTCCCGGACAGGGAAGGTACGAGCAGTACTTC.

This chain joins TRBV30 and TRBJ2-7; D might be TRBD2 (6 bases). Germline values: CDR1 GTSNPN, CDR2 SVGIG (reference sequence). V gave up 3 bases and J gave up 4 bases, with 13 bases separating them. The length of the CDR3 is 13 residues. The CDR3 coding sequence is TGTGCCTGGAGCGGTAGCGGCAAATACGAGCAGTACTTC. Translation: CAWSGSGKYEQYF.

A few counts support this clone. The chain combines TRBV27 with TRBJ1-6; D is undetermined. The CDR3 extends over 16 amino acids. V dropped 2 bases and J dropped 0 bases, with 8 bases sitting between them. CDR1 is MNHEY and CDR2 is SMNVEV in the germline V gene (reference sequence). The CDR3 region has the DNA TGTGCCAGCAGTTTAGTTGGGAGCTCCTATAATTCACCCCTCCACTTT. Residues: CASSLVGSSYNSPLHF.

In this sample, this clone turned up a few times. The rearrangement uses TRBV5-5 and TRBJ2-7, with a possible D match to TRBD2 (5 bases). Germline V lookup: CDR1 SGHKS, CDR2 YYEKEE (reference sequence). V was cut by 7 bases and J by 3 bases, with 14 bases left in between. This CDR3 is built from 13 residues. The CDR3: CASSFEGLYEQYF. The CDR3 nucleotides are TGTGCCAGCTCCTTTGAGGGCCTCTACGAGCAGTACTTC.

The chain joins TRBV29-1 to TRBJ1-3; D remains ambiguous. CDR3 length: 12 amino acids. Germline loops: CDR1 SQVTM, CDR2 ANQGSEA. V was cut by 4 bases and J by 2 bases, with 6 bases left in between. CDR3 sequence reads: CSVASAGNTIYF. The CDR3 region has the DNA TGCAGCGTTGCCAGTGCTGGAAACACCATATATTTT.

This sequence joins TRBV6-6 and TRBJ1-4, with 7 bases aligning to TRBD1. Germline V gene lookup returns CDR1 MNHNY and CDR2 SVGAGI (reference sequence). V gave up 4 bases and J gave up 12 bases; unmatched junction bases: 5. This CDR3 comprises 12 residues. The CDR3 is CASSFTQGELFF. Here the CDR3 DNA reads TGTGCCAGCAGTTTTACCCAGGGGGAACTGTTTTTT.

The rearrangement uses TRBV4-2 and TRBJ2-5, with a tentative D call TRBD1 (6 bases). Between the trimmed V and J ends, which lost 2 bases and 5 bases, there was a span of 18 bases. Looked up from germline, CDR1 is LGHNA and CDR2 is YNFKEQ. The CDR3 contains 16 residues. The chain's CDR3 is CASSQLGTQVMETQYF. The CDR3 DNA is TGTGCCAGCAGCCAACTCGGGACACAGGTAATGGAGACCCAGTACTTC.

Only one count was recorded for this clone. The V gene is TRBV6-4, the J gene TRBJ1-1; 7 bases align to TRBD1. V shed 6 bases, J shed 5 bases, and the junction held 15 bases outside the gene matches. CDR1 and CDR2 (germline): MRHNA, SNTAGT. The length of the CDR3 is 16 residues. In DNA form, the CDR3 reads TGTGCCAGCAGGAACCGGACAGGCCGGGTGGGTACTGAAGCTTTCTTT. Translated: CASRNRTGRVGTEAFF.